The following is a TCR beta chain sequence with its context. A read error may be the cause here, since a much bigger clone is one base away. The length of the CDR3 is 12 residues. The junction had 3 bases not matched to a gene; V was cut back by 8 bases and J by 8 bases. The data derive from a study of blood T cells in healthy people across ages. Alongside a J-beta primer mix, a sample-barcoded 5' primer served in a second PCR lasting roughly 7 to 12 cycles. One entry per CDR3 protein results from TCRdb running MiXCR on the 5' RACE reads. The repertoire holds around 1.5 million distinct CDR3 sequences, with approximately 42% as singletons.

V is TRBV12-3 or TRBV12-4 and J is TRBJ2-1; TRBD1 agrees at 10 bases. The TCR sequence derives from a woman between 18 and 29 years old in good health. The sample comprised blood. Here the CDR3 reads CASRTGGDEQFF. The CDR3 DNA follows: TGTGCCAGCCGGACAGGGGGGGATGAGCAGTTCTTC.